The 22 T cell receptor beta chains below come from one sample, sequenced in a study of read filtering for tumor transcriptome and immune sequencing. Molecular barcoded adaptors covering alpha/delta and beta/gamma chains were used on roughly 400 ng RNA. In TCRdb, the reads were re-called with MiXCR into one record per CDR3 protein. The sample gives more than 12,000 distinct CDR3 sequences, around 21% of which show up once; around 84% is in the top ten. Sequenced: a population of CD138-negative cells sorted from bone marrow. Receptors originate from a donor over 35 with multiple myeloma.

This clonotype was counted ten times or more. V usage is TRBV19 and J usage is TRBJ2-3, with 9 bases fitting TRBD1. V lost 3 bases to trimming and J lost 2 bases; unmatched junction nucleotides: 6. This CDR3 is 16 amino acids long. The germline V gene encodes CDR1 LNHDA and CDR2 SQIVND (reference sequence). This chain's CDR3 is CASSIPGTGSTDTQYF. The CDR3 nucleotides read TGTGCCAGTAGTATCCCCGGGACAGGGTCCACAGATACGCAGTATTTT.

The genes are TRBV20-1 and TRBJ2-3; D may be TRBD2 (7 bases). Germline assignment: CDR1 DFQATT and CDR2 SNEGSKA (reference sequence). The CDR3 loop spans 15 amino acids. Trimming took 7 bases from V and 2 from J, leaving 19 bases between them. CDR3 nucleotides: TGCAGTGAAAGGGAGGGGGGGTCTCACACAGATACGCAGTATTTT. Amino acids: CSEREGGSHTDTQYF.

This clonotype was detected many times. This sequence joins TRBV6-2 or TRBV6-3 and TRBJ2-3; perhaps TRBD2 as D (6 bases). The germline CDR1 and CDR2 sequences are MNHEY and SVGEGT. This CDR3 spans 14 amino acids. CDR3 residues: CASGVRKAPDTQYF. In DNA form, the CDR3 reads TGTGCTTCGGGGGTTCGGAAGGCCCCAGATACGCAGTATTTT.

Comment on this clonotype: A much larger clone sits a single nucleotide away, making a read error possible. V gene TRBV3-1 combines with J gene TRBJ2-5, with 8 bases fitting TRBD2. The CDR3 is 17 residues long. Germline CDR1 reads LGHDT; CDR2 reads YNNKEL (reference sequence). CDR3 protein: CARSQGTGTRVSGTQYF. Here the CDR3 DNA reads TGTGCCAGAAGCCAGGGGACGGGGACTAGAGTCAGCGGGACCCAGTACTTC.

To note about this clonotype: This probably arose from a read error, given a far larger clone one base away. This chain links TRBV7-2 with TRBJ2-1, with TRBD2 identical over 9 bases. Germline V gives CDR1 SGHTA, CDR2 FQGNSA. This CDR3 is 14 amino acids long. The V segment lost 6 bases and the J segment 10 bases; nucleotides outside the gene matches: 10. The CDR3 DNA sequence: TGTGCCAGCAGACCAGCGGGAGGATCCTACGAGCAGTTCTTC. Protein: CASRPAGGSYEQFF.

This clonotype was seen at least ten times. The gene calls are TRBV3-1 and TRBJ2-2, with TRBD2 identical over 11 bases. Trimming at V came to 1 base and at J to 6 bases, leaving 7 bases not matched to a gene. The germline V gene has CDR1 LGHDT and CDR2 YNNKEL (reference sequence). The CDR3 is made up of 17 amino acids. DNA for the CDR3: TGTGCCAGCAGCCAAGGTCTAGCGGGGGGTTTCGCCGGGGAGCTGTTTTTT. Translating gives CASSQGLAGGFAGELFF. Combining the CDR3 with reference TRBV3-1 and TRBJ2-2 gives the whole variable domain DTAVSQTPKYLVTQMGNDKSIKCEQNLGHDTMYWYKQDSKKFLKIMFSYNNKELIINETVPNRFSPKSPDKAHLNLHINSLELGDSAVYFCASSQGLAGGFAGELFFGEGSRLTVL.

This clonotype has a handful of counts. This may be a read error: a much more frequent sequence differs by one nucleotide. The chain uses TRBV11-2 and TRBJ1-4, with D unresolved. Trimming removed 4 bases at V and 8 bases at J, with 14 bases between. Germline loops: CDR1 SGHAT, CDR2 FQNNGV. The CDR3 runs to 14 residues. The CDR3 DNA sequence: TGTGCCAGCAGCTCCCGCCATAGCCGAGAAAAACTGTTTTTT. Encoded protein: CASSSRHSREKLFF. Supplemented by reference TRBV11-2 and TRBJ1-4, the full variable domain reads EAGVAQSPRYKIIEKRQSVAFWCNPISGHATLYWYQQILGQGPKLLIQFQNNGVVDDSQLPKDRFSAERLKGVDSTLKIQPAKLEDSAVYLCASSSRHSREKLFFGSGTQLSVL.

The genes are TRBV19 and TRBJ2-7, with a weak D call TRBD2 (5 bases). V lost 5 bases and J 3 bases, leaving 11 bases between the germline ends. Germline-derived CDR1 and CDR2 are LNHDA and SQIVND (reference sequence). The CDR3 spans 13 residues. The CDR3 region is CASSPGNNYEQYF. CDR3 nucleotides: TGTGCCAGTAGTCCGGGAAACAACTACGAGCAGTACTTC.

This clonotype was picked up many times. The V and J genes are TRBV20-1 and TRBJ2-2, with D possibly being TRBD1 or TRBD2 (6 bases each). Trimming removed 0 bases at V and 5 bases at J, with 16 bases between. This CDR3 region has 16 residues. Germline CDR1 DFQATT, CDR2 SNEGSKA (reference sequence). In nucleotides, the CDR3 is TGCAGTGCTAGAGATTCCAGCGGAGGGGGAACCGGGGAGCTGTTTTTT. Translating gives CSARDSSGGGTGELFF.

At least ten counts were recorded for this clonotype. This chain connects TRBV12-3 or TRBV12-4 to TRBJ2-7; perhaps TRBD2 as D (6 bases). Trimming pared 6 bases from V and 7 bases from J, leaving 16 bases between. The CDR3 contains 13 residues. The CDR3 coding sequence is TGTGCCAGCAGCCGGGACTTACGGGGGGAGCAGTACTTC. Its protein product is CASSRDLRGEQYF.

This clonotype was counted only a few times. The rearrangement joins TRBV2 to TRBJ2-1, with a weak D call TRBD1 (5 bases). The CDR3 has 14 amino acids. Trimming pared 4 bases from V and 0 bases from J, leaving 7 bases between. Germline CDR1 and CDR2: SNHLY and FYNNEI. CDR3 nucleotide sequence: TGTGCCAGCAGTGCAGGGTTCTCCTACAATGAGCAGTTCTTC. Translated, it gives CASSAGFSYNEQFF.

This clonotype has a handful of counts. The CDR3 DNA reads TGTGCCAGCAGCTTAGTTTCCTTACGGACAGGGAAAGAGACCCAGTACTTC. It encodes CASSLVSLRTGKETQYF. The J gene is TRBJ2-5, the V gene TRBV7-2; 8 bases line up with TRBD1. CDR1 SGHTA and CDR2 FQGNSA come from the germline V gene. V lost 1 base to trimming and J lost 3 bases; unmatched junction nucleotides: 10. This CDR3 spans 17 amino acids.

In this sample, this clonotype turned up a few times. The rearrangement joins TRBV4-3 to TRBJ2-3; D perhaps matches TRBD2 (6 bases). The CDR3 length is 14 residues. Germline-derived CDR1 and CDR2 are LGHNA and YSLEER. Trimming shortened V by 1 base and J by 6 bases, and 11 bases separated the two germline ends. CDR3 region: CASSQAGGMDTQYF. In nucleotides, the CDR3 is TGCGCCAGCAGCCAAGCTGGAGGGATGGATACGCAGTATTTT.

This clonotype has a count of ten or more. CDR3 in DNA: TGCAGTGCTAGACCAGGGGTGCACAATGAGCAGTTCTTC. Amino acids: CSARPGVHNEQFF. The V gene is TRBV20-1, the J gene TRBJ2-1, with a weak D call TRBD1 (6 bases). Germline CDR1 is DFQATT and CDR2 is SNEGSKA (reference sequence). The CDR3 is 13 amino acids. V was pared by 2 bases and J by 5 bases, with 10 bases between.

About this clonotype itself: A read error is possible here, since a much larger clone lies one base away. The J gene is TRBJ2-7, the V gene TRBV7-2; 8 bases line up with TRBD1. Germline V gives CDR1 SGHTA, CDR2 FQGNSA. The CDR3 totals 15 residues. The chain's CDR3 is CANSLSTGAPGEQYF. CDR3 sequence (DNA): TGTGCCAACAGCTTATCGACAGGGGCCCCTGGCGAGCAGTACTTC.

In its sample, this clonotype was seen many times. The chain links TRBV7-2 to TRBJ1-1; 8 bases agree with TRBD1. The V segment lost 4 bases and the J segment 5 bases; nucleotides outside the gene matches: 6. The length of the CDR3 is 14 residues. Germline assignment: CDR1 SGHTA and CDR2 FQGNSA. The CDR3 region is CASSSYRGWTEAFF. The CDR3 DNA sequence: TGTGCCAGCAGCTCCTACAGGGGGTGGACTGAAGCTTTCTTT. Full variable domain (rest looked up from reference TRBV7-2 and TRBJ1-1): GAGVSQSPSNKVTEKGKDVELRCDPISGHTALYWYRQSLGQGLEFLIYFQGNSAPDKSGLPSDRFSAERTGGSVSTLTIQRTQQEDSAVYLCASSSYRGWTEAFFGQGTRLTVV.

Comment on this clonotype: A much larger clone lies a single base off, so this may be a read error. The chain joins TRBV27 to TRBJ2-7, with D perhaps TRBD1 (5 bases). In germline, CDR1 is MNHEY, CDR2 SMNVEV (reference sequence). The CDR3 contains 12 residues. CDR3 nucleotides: TGTGCCAGCAGTCAGGGTTCCTACGAGCAGCACTTC. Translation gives CASSQGSYEQHF.

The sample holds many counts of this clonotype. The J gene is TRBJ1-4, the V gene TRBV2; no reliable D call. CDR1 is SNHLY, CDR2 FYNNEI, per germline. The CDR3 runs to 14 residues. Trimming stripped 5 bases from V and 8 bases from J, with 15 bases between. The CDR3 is CASSQTYGQEKLFF. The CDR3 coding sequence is TGTGCCAGCAGTCAGACCTACGGGCAGGAAAAACTGTTTTTT.

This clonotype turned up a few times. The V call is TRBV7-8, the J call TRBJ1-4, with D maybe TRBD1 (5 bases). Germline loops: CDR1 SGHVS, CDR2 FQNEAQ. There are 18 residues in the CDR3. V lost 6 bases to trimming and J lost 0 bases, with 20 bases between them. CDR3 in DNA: TGTGCCAGCAGTCCCAGACGGCGACAGCTAGCAACTAATGAAAAACTGTTTTTT. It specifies CASSPRRRQLATNEKLFF.

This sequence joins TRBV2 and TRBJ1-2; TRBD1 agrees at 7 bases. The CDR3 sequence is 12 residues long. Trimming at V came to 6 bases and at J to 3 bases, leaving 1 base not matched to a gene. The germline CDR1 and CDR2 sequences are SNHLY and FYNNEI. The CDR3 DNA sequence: TGTGCCAGCAGGGGGACAGACTATGGCTACACCTTC. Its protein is CASRGTDYGYTF.

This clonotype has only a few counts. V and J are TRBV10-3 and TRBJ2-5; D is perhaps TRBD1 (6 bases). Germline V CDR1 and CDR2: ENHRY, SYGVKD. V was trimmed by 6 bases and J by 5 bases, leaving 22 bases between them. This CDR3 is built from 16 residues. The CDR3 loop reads CAISDSTGPEGETQYF. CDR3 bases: TGTGCCATCAGCGACTCGACAGGACCCGAAGGGGAGACCCAGTACTTC.

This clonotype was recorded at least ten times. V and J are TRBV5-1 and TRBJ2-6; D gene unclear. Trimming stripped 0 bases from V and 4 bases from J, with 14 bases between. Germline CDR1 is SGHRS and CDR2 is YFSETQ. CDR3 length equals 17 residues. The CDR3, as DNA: TGCGCCAGCAGCTTGGCCTACCTGGGTGGCGGGGCCAACGTCCTGACTTTC. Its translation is CASSLAYLGGGANVLTF.